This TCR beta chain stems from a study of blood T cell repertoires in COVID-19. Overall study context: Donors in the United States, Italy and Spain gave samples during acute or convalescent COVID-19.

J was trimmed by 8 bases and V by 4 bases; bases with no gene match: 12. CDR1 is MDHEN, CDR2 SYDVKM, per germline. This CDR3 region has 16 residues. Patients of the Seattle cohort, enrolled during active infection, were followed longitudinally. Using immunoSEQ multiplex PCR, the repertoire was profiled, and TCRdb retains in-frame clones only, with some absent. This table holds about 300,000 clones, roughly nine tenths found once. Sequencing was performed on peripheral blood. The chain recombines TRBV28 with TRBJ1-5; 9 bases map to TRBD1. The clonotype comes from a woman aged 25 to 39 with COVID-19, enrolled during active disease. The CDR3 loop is CASSSGNRGLTEPQHF. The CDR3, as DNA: TGTGCCAGCAGTTCCGGAAACAGGGGGCTGACTGAGCCCCAGCATTTT.